This T cell receptor beta chain appears in the sequencing data of a study of post-analysis software for immune sequencing data. Looking at the study overall: Clinical courses comprised relapsing-remitting, secondary progressive and progressive-relapsing multiple sclerosis.

This clonotype occurred a few times. Its cognate antigen is unknown. The study's findings and limits: Relative to controls, patients with multiple sclerosis showed significantly lower normalized Chao1 diversity. Batch-mates among the samples co-clustered strongly by F measure. TRBV5-6, TRBV5-1 and TRBV20-1 were among several TRBV segments more frequent in patients than controls.

Tagging with unique molecular identifiers was a feature of the TCR beta cDNA libraries. Researchers reported roughly 0.5 million cDNA molecules coming from roughly 0.93 to 9.6 million T cells. Each CDR3 protein is one row after TCRdb ran MiXCR on the PCR reads. This sample carries about half a million distinct CDR3 sequences, around 31% of them seen once, and the ten largest clones take 6%. V was pared by 2 bases and J by 2 bases, with 9 bases between. The CDR3 sequence is 13 residues long. Germline assignment: CDR1 SQVTM and CDR2 ANQGSEA. This receptor was taken from a girl aged 2 to 17 with multiple sclerosis. The sample was blood. The chain is built from TRBV29-1 and TRBJ2-5; D is ambiguous. The CDR3 reads CSVERRIQETQYF. The CDR3, as DNA: TGCAGCGTTGAAAGGCGGATACAAGAGACCCAGTACTTC.